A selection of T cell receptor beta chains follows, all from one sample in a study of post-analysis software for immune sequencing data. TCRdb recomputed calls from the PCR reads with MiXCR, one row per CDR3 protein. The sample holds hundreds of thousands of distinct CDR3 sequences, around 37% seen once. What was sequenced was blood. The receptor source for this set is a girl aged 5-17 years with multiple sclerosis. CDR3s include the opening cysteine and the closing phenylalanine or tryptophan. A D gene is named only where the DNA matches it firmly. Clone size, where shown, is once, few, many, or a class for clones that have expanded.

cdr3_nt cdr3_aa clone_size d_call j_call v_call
TGCAGCGTTGGGGAGTTACAAGGCTATGGCTACACCTTC CSVGELQGYGYTF once NA TRBJ1-2 TRBV29-1
TGCAGCGTACCCGAACAGGGTTGGGAGACCCAGTACTTC CSVPEQGWETQYF NA NA TRBJ2-5 TRBV29-1
TGTGCCAGCAGCTTAAATGCGGGCCTAGCTTACGAGCAGTACTTC CASSLNAGLAYEQYF few NA TRBJ2-7 TRBV7-3
TGTGCCAGCAGTTTAAGTGGGGGGCTGGGGTACAATGAGCAGTTCTTC CASSLSGGLGYNEQFF NA NA TRBJ2-1 TRBV12-3/TRBV12-4
TGCAGCGTGGGATCTGGAAACACCATATATTTT CSVGSGNTIYF NA NA TRBJ1-3 TRBV29-1
TGTGCCATCAGTGAGGTGCGAGCGGGGGCGGGGAATGAGCAGTTCTTC CAISEVRAGAGNEQFF NA TRBD2 TRBJ2-1 TRBV10-3
TGTGCCAGCAGTCGGGGGAAGGACTATGGCTACACCTTC CASSRGKDYGYTF NA NA TRBJ1-2 TRBV6-1
TGCAGTGCTAGAGAGGTCCTAAATACGCAGTATTTT CSAREVLNTQYF NA NA TRBJ2-3 TRBV20-1
TGTGCCAGCAGTTTAGGACAGTGGGGCACTGAAGCTTTCTTT CASSLGQWGTEAFF few NA TRBJ1-1 TRBV12-3/TRBV12-4
TGTGCCATCAGGGGTATCGGGGAGACCCAGTACTTC CAIRGIGETQYF few NA TRBJ2-5 TRBV10-3
TGTGCCAGTTCCACCTTAGGCACAGCGGATACGCAGTATTTT CASSTLGTADTQYF NA NA TRBJ2-3 TRBV12-3/TRBV12-4
TGTGCCAGCAGCATCGGGACAAATCGATCTGCGGACAATGAGCAGTTCTTC CASSIGTNRSADNEQFF NA NA TRBJ2-1 TRBV5-7
TGCGCCAGCAGCCCACGGCCACAGGGAGAATCAGCTAACTATGGCTACACCTTC CASSPRPQGESANYGYTF NA NA TRBJ1-2 TRBV5-1
TGCAGTACTAGCGGGGGGGAGACCCAGTACTTC CSTSGGETQYF NA TRBD2 TRBJ2-5 TRBV20-1
TGCGCCAGCAGCCAAGAGGTCGGCGGATACGAGCAGTACTTC CASSQEVGGYEQYF few NA TRBJ2-7 TRBV4-3
TGCAGTGCTAGAGATTCGGGGAATGAGCAGTTCTTC CSARDSGNEQFF few NA TRBJ2-1 TRBV20-1
TGTGCCGGCAGCCCAAAAACGGGACTGACCTACAATGAGCAGTTCTTC CAGSPKTGLTYNEQFF NA NA TRBJ2-1 TRBV2